This is a list of T cell receptor beta chains from one sample in a study of memory CD8 T cells in hepatitis C reinfection. Method: immunoSEQ multiplex PCR; TCRdb's copy keeps in-frame clones and lacks some. The sample carries tens of thousands of clones, around 92% recorded once. The sequencing sample was made of naive CD8+ T cells sorted from blood. These receptors all stem from a man aged 18 to 30 with hepatitis C virus infection. Each CDR3 is given with its conserved first and last residue. A D gene is named only where the DNA matches it firmly. A clone size is listed for some rows: how often the clone was seen (once, few, many), or a class if it is expanded.

D	V	J	size	DNA	CDR3
TRBD2	TRBV28	TRBJ2-3	once	TGTGCCAGCAGCCCCGGGGGTAGCGGGAGAGGGGATACGCAGTATTTT	CASSPGGSGRGDTQYF
TRBD2	TRBV4-1	TRBJ2-1	NA	TGCGCCAGCAGCCAAGGGACTAGCGGGAGGGTTGCCTACAATGAGCAGTTCTTC	CASSQGTSGRVAYNEQFF
TRBD1	TRBV5-6	TRBJ1-1	NA	TGTGCCAGCAGAGCTTGGGGATCGGGACAGGGGAGGACTGAAGCTTTCTTT	CASRAWGSGQGRTEAFF
NA	TRBV7-2	TRBJ2-5	once	TGTGCCAGCAGCTTAGATCCGGGGGTGGAGACCCAGTACTTC	CASSLDPGVETQYF
TRBD2	TRBV5-4	TRBJ2-5	NA	TGTGCCAGCAGCTCCGGACTAGCGGGGGCAAGGGAGACCCAGTACTTC	CASSSGLAGARETQYF
NA	TRBV6-5	TRBJ2-7	few	TGTGCCAGCGGGGCAGGGGCGTACGAGCAGTACTTC	CASGAGAYEQYF
TRBD2	TRBV2	TRBJ2-3	NA	TGTGCCATCCTAGCGGAGTTTGGCACAGATACGCAGTATTTT	CAILAEFGTDTQYF
NA	TRBV5-6	TRBJ1-1	NA	TGTGCCAGCAGCTTGCTAAAGCATGAAGCTTTCTTT	CASSLLKHEAFF
TRBD1	TRBV7-8	TRBJ2-5	once	TGTGCCAGCAGCTTACTCGGGACAGGGGGGGAGACCCAGTACTTC	CASSLLGTGGETQYF
TRBD2	TRBV5-1	TRBJ2-7	NA	TGCGCCAGCAGCTCCGGGGTAGCGGGGATCTCCTACGAGCAGTACTTC	CASSSGVAGISYEQYF
NA	TRBV2	TRBJ1-2	NA	TGTGCCAGCCCCCCTTATGGCTACACCTTC	CASPPYGYTF
TRBD2	TRBV5-4	TRBJ2-5	NA	TGTGCCAGCAGCCCGGGACTAGCGGCCCAAGAGACCCAGTACTTC	CASSPGLAAQETQYF
NA	TRBV7-3	TRBJ2-4	NA	TGTGCCAGCAGTTCGATACACGGGGACATTCAGTACTTC	CASSSIHGDIQYF
NA	TRBV5-1	TRBJ1-2	NA	TGCGCCAGCAGCTTGGTAGGGGACTCAGGGATCGGCTACACCTTC	CASSLVGDSGIGYTF
TRBD1	TRBV4-1	TRBJ1-5	NA	TGCGCCAGCAGCCAGACCGGGACAGGGGGTTATCAGCCCCAGCATTTT	CASSQTGTGGYQPQHF
TRBD2	TRBV7-9	TRBJ2-1	NA	TGTGCCAGCAGCTTCGCTACTAGCGGGACTGAGCAGTTCTTC	CASSFATSGTEQFF
NA	TRBV27	TRBJ2-5	NA	TGTGCCAGCAGTCCCGAACTAGGCGCGCAAGAGACCCAGTACTTC	CASSPELGAQETQYF
TRBD1	TRBV11-2	TRBJ1-3	NA	TGTGCCAGCAGCTTCGGGACCGGGACAGGGGTGGACACCATATATTTT	CASSFGTGTGVDTIYF
NA	TRBV4-1	TRBJ2-1	NA	TGCGCCAGCAGCCAAGATTTTGAGGGCGAAATTGAGCAGTTCTTC	CASSQDFEGEIEQFF
TRBD1	TRBV6-5	TRBJ1-1	NA	TGTGCCAGCAGGGCAGGGGGCCACCCCACTGAAGCTTTCTTT	CASRAGGHPTEAFF
NA	TRBV5-1	TRBJ1-1	NA	TGCGCCAGGGTGGATACGGAGGAGACAAACACTGAAGCTTTCTTT	CARVDTEETNTEAFF
NA	TRBV15	TRBJ1-1	NA	TGTGCCACCAGCAGAGACAGGGGTATGAACACTGAAGCTTTCTTT	CATSRDRGMNTEAFF
NA	TRBV29-1	TRBJ2-1	NA	TGCAGCTCCCTTGCGGGGCCTAGCTCCTACAATGAGCAGTTCTTC	CSSLAGPSSYNEQFF
TRBD2	TRBV5-6	TRBJ2-7	few	TGTGCCAGCAGCTTAGCGGGAGTGTCCTACGAGCAGTACTTC	CASSLAGVSYEQYF